This entry concerns a single T cell receptor (beta chain). The sample belongs to a study of cytomegalovirus exposure and HLA in healthy donors. As for the study in general: Sequencing of roughly 180 million T cells in an earlier analysis found 95 million to 120 million unique TCR beta sequences.

Primers included in the PCR were 60 Vbeta and 13 Jbeta primers. Original methodology: Counted up in a later analysis, unique TCR beta chains came to roughly 80 million, with around 9.9 million shared. Clones were read by immunoSEQ multiplex PCR, and TCRdb kept only the in-frame ones, dropping some. V and J calls and clone size come straight from that table; D and trimming were deduced from the DNA. The sample carries some 90,000 clones, 60% to 80% recorded once. The J segment lost 6 bases and the V segment lost 2 bases, leaving 10 bases of the junction unmatched. Germline values: CDR1 LNHNV, CDR2 YYDKDF (reference sequence). This CDR3 comprises 15 residues.

This sequence joins TRBV15 and TRBJ2-7; TRBD1 agrees at 7 bases. The sequence derives from a female donor in good health and CMV-seronegative. The material sequenced was PBMCs. CDR3: CATSRRGQGPGEQYF. The CDR3 region has the DNA TGTGCCACCAGCAGAAGGGGGCAGGGACCGGGCGAGCAGTACTTC.